This T cell receptor beta chain emerged from a study of cytomegalovirus exposure and HLA in healthy donors. General study points: Researchers reported in a later analysis that common viral pathogens appeared linked to several top clusters.

Use of 60 Vbeta and 13 Jbeta primers characterized the PCR. Only in-frame clones appear in the TCRdb table, and some are missing; sequencing was by immunoSEQ multiplex PCR. The sample consists of approximately 110,000 clones, 65% to 75% of them appearing once. Of note for this clone: Its antigen is not known.

The receptor comes from a man aged 35 to 55 in good health and CMV-seropositive. Sample: PBMCs.

The CDR3 coding sequence is TGCGCCAGCAGCCGCGAGGGTGAGCAGTTCTTC. Protein: CASSREGEQFF. The gene calls are TRBV4-1 and TRBJ2-1, with D possibly matching TRBD2 (5 bases). CDR1 is MGHRA and CDR2 is YSYEKL in the germline V gene. V was shortened by 4 bases and J by 9 bases, with 7 bases between the two germline ends. The CDR3 has 11 amino acids.